This entry lists 9 T cell receptor beta chains sequenced from one sample in a study of PD-1 blockade in classical Hodgkin lymphoma. No patient escaped relapse after autologous stem cell transplantation, and brentuximab vedotin exposure varied. Assay used: immunoSEQ multiplex PCR; TCRdb lists only in-frame clones, some missing. The table has approximately 100,000 clones, around nine tenths seen once. The starting material was peripheral blood mononuclear cells (PBMCs), obtained before the second cycle of nivolumab. The receptor source for this set is a human donor with classical Hodgkin lymphoma.

The V and J genes are TRBV10-1 and TRBJ2-2, with D possibly being TRBD1 (6 bases). CDR3 length: 16 residues. Germline V lookup: CDR1 WNHNN, CDR2 SYGVQD (reference sequence). The V and J ends lost 3 bases and 4 bases respectively, with 15 bases between them. The CDR3 loop is CASSDIHGRGTGELFF. The CDR3 coding sequence is TGCGCCAGCAGTGATATCCACGGCAGGGGCACCGGGGAGCTGTTTTTT.

This chain joins TRBV7-2 and TRBJ1-2; 8 bases line up with TRBD1. Germline values: CDR1 SGHTA, CDR2 FQGNSA. The V and J ends lost 1 base and 3 bases, in that order; junction bases with no gene match: 4. This CDR3 has 15 amino acids. CDR3 residues: CASSLEQGAHYGYTF. The CDR3 DNA is TGTGCCAGCAGCTTAGAGCAGGGGGCGCACTATGGCTACACCTTC.

The genes are TRBV7-8 and TRBJ1-1; tentative D call: TRBD1 (6 bases). Germline V CDR1 and CDR2: SGHVS, FQNEAQ. The CDR3 runs 16 residues. V lost 5 bases and J lost 3, with 19 bases in between. The chain's CDR3 is CASSPTGVGGDTEAFF. The DNA of the CDR3 is TGTGCCAGCAGCCCAACCGGGGTAGGGGGGGACACTGAAGCTTTCTTT.

The chain couples TRBV6-6 to TRBJ2-1; 7 bases are shared with TRBD1. CDR1 and CDR2 from the germline V gene are MNHNY and SVGAGI (reference sequence). The CDR3 has 15 amino acids. The V and J ends lost 1 base and 6 bases, in that order; junction bases with no gene match: 6. The CDR3 sequence is CASSYWDSGGNEQFF. In DNA form, the CDR3 reads TGTGCCAGCAGTTACTGGGACAGTGGCGGCAATGAGCAGTTCTTC.

The chain employs TRBV9 and TRBJ2-4; possibly TRBD1 for D (5 bases). Looked up from germline, CDR1 is SGDLS and CDR2 is YYNGEE. Trimming took off 4 bases at V and 1 base at J, with 18 bases between the two ends. The CDR3 runs to 17 residues. The CDR3 here is CASSLKDHGAAKNIQYF. As DNA, the CDR3 is TGTGCCAGCAGCCTAAAGGACCATGGGGCGGCCAAAAACATTCAGTACTTC.

The chain couples TRBV28 to TRBJ1-4; TRBD1 is a possible D gene (5 bases). The CDR3 runs to 14 residues. Germline CDR1 is MDHEN and CDR2 is SYDVKM. V shed 6 bases and J shed 8 bases, with 16 bases lying between them. The CDR3 DNA reads TGTGCCAGCAGGGGTCAAGGGGCGGGGGAAAAACTGTTTTTT. Its translation is CASRGQGAGEKLFF. Full variable domain (outside the CDR3, taken from reference TRBV28 and TRBJ1-4): DVKVTQSSRYLVKRTGEKVFLECVQDMDHENMFWYRQDPGLGLRLIYFSYDVKMKEKGDIPEGYSVSREKKERFSLILESASTNQTSMYLCASRGQGAGEKLFFGSGTQLSVL.

The chain is built from TRBV7-8 and TRBJ2-3; maybe TRBD1 (6 bases). This CDR3 contains 15 residues. The germline V gene has CDR1 SGHVS and CDR2 FQNEAQ. V was clipped by 5 bases and J by 2 bases, with 14 bases between them. CDR3 loop: CASSDRTVTTDTQYF. CDR3 nucleotides: TGTGCCAGCAGCGACAGGACGGTCACCACAGATACGCAGTATTTT. Using reference TRBV7-8 and TRBJ2-3 for the parts outside the CDR3, the full variable domain is GAGVSQSPRYKVAKRGQDVALRCDPISGHVSLFWYQQALGQGPEFLTYFQNEAQLDKSGLPSDRFFAERPEGSVSTLKIQRTQQEDSAVYLCASSDRTVTTDTQYFGPGTRLTVL.

The J gene is TRBJ1-5, the V gene TRBV30, with TRBD1 as a possible D gene (6 bases). Trimming stripped 5 bases from V and 4 bases from J, with 15 bases between. The CDR3 runs 14 residues. Germline CDR1 GTSNPN, CDR2 SVGIG (reference sequence). As DNA, the CDR3 is TGTGCCTGGGCGACGGGGGCAGGGAATCAGCCCCAGCATTTT. As protein: CAWATGAGNQPQHF.

The chain couples TRBV5-4 to TRBJ2-1; D may match TRBD1 or TRBD2 (6 bases each). The CDR3 has 16 amino acids. Trimming cost V 0 bases and J 6 bases, with 16 bases left between them. In germline, CDR1 is SGHNT, CDR2 YYREEE (reference sequence). CDR3 region: CASSLDRGQIGNEQFF. CDR3 in DNA: TGTGCCAGCAGCTTGGACCGGGGGCAGATTGGCAATGAGCAGTTCTTC.